This T cell receptor beta chain was sequenced during a study of shared clonotypes between healthy human individuals. The method was immunoSEQ multiplex PCR; TCRdb's version includes in-frame clones alone and lacks a portion of them. This sample has some 790,000 clones, with 72% found just once. General study findings and limits: Relative to clonotypes present in all four donors, those not shared had lower generation probabilities.

The table lists this clone with many counts. What it binds is unknown. The identical CDR3 is also encoded by other nucleotide sequences in the sample. CDR3 length: 16 amino acids. V lost 2 bases to trimming and J lost 0 bases; unmatched junction nucleotides: 3. The germline gives CDR1 SGHTA, CDR2 FQGTGA. The gene calls are TRBV7-3 and TRBJ2-3; 9 nucleotides match TRBD1. The TCR comes from a woman in her twenties or thirties in good health. Sequenced material: memory CD4+ T cells sorted from blood. The subset is: CD45RA-negative fraction. CDR3 in amino acids: CASSLGGTGSTDTQYF. CDR3 coding DNA: TGTGCCAGCAGCTTAGGCGGGACAGGGAGCACAGATACGCAGTATTTT.